This TCR beta chain was identified in a study of blood T cell repertoires in COVID-19. Study overall: From the United States, Italy and Spain came samples of acute and convalescent COVID-19. Nucleic acid was either cDNA or gDNA, and it came from T cells, B-cell-depleted T cells, or PBMCs.

The CDR3 is made up of 16 amino acids. V shed 1 base and J shed 7 bases, with 17 bases lying between them. The germline gives CDR1 SGHRS, CDR2 YFSETQ. In the source study's methods: Amplifying reference gene primers gave estimates of nucleated cell counts. Only in-frame clones appear in the TCRdb table, and some are missing; sequencing was by immunoSEQ multiplex PCR. V, J and clone size were drawn from that table, and D and trimming were deduced from the DNA. Found here are under 70,000 clones, around 84% of them singletons; the top ten hold approximately 13%. The chain joins TRBV5-1 to TRBJ2-2; weak D call: TRBD1 (6 bases). The receptor was isolated from a woman of 80 years or more with acute or convalescent COVID-19. Sequencing used peripheral blood. CDR3 region: CASSLTTGSGGGELFF. The CDR3 DNA reads TGCGCCAGCAGCTTGACCACAGGGTCGGGTGGCGGGGAGCTGTTTTTT.